The TCR beta chain under discussion was sequenced for a study of T cell responses to AZD1222 COVID-19 vaccine. General study points: Mostly white British, mostly female donors; authors suggested clonal diversity may be underestimated.

The repertoire was sequenced with immunoSEQ multiplex PCR; TCRdb's copy has only in-frame clones and lacks some. The data hold approximately 150,000 clones, with approximately 90% observed a single time. The germline V and J ends were trimmed by 2 bases and 6 bases, with 11 bases remaining between them. Per the germline V gene, CDR1 is MNHEY and CDR2 is SMNVEV (reference sequence). CDR3 length: 14 residues. For this clone: What it binds is not known.

V usage is TRBV27 and J usage is TRBJ2-1, with D tentatively TRBD2 (7 bases). Source: peripheral blood, taken 28 days after the second AZD1222 dose. This TCR was sampled from an adult who received the AZD1222 COVID-19 vaccine. In DNA, the CDR3 is TGTGCCAGCAGTTTAGATAGGGGGGGCAATGAGCAGTTCTTC. It yields the protein CASSLDRGGNEQFF.